The clone carrying this TCR beta chain was seen at least ten times. This record belongs to a study of human T cells and chemical hapten exposure. TCRdb processed the RACE reads anew with MiXCR; each CDR3 protein has one entry. The profile covers about 52,000 distinct CDR3 sequences, with roughly 9% appearing a single time and roughly 9% taken by the ten largest. The germline V gene has CDR1 SGHDN and CDR2 FVKESK. The CDR3 covers 14 residues. V shed 3 bases and J shed 5 bases, with 13 bases lying between them. Time point of the sample: pre-sensitization, week 0. Sample treatment: therapeutic diphenylcyclopropenone sensitization with weekly scalp DPC. From whole blood left unfractionated, total RNA was extracted. Researchers sampled blood before each patch test went on.

The rearrangement uses TRBV14 and TRBJ1-1; tentative D call: TRBD1 (6 bases). The sequences come from whole blood, collected in connection with sensitization to the hapten diphenylcyclopropenone (DPC). The source of this sequence is a woman between 25 and 40 years old with alopecia areata. Some clones in this sample may be carry-over from other donors' samples. CDR3 amino acids: CASSHQTGGTEAFF. CDR3 coding DNA: TGTGCCAGCAGCCACCAGACAGGTGGGACTGAAGCTTTCTTT.